These 21 T cell receptor beta chains share one sample of origin, sequenced in a study of shared clonotypes between healthy human individuals (dated by TCRdb to 2018 to 2021). Receptors were amplified or captured by the immunoSEQ multiplex PCR assay. TCRdb carries this immuneACCESS record with in-frame sequences only. Its versions omit some clonotypes, under half of them owing to an unresolved V gene in the studies checked, with the rest unexplained. This sample holds about 2,500,000 clones; 90% to 95% were observed only once. The ten largest clonotypes hold more than 0.12% of the sample. What was sequenced was naive CD4+ T cells sorted from blood. The meaning of the sample's cell subset or site label: CD45RA+ positively selected. Receptors were obtained from a man younger than 35 in good health.

V usage is TRBV11-2 and J usage is TRBJ2-7; D is possibly TRBD1 (6 bases). V shed 4 bases and J shed 7 bases, with 17 bases lying between them. The CDR3 is 14 amino acids. Germline V CDR1 and CDR2: SGHAT, FQNNGV. CDR3 region: CASSSPRGNREQYF. The CDR3 DNA reads as TGTGCCAGCAGCTCCCCTAGGGGGAATCGTGAGCAGTACTTC.

This clone appeared a few times. This chain connects TRBV27 to TRBJ2-7; a possible D gene is TRBD1 (6 bases). This CDR3 is built from 20 residues. V lost 3 bases and J 0 bases, leaving 27 bases between the germline ends. Per germline, CDR1 MNHEY and CDR2 SMNVEV (reference sequence). CDR3 protein: CASSFYGEGEQGRPSYEQYF. As DNA, the CDR3 is TGTGCCAGCAGTTTCTATGGAGAGGGGGAACAGGGACGGCCCTCCTACGAGCAGTACTTC.

This chain uses TRBV6-1 with TRBJ1-1, with D unresolved. Between the trimmed V and J ends, which lost 1 base and 5 bases, there was a span of 8 bases. CDR1 and CDR2 from the germline V gene are MNHNS and SASEGT. CDR3 length equals 13 residues. CDR3 in DNA: TGTGCCAGCAGTGAAGGGGCCAGGACTGAAGCTTTCTTT. Its protein product is CASSEGARTEAFF.

This clone was counted between two and nine times. The chain carries TRBV30 and TRBJ1-1; maybe TRBD1 (5 bases). Trimming removed 5 bases at V and 5 bases at J, with 15 bases between. Germline V gene data show CDR1 as GTSNPN and CDR2 as SVGIG (reference sequence). This CDR3 is 13 amino acids long. The CDR3, as DNA: TGTGCCTGGGAAGAGGGTAAGGGGACTGAAGCTTTCTTT. Its translation is CAWEEGKGTEAFF.

This chain joins TRBV6-5 and TRBJ2-1, with 8 bases aligning to TRBD2. Losses at the gene ends were 0 bases for V and 5 bases for J; bases not matched to a gene: 6. The CDR3 has 16 residues. Germline CDR1 MNHEY, CDR2 SVGAGI. CDR3 DNA sequence: TGTGCCAGCAGTTACTCGAAGGGACTAGGGAACAATGAGCAGTTCTTC. Protein sequence: CASSYSKGLGNNEQFF.

This clone was recorded only once. The chain employs TRBV6-6 and TRBJ2-7; the D is unclear. The V end was cut by 0 bases, the J end by 2 bases, with 11 bases between. CDR1 MNHNY and CDR2 SVGAGI come from the germline V gene (reference sequence). This CDR3 spans 15 amino acids. CDR3 sequence (DNA): TGTGCCAGCAGTTACTCGAGTGGGCAGGCCTACGAGCAGTACTTC. Translated, it gives CASSYSSGQAYEQYF.

This chain joins TRBV10-1 and TRBJ2-2; D is unclear. The CDR3 has 13 amino acids. With 2 bases removed from V and 7 bases from J, the gap between germline ends came to 8 bases. Germline CDR1 is WNHNN and CDR2 is SYGVQD (reference sequence). The CDR3 reads CASSERRSGELFF. The CDR3 nucleotides read TGCGCCAGCAGTGAGAGACGGAGCGGGGAGCTGTTTTTT.

The J gene is TRBJ2-6, the V gene TRBV19; D remains unclear. The CDR3 consists of 14 residues. Trimming removed 2 bases from V and 1 base from J, with 3 bases in between. Germline-derived CDR1 and CDR2 are LNHDA and SQIVND (reference sequence). CDR3 loop: CASSIISGANVLTF. The DNA of the CDR3 is TGTGCCAGTAGTATAATTTCTGGGGCCAACGTCCTGACTTTC.

This clone was counted once. V is TRBV5-1 and J is TRBJ2-3; no definite D call. CDR1 is SGHRS and CDR2 is YFSETQ in the germline V gene. Trimming removed 1 base at V and 2 bases at J, with 14 bases between. There are 16 residues in the CDR3. In DNA form, the CDR3 reads TGCGCCAGCAGCTTGTCCGGGCAGACCCCCACAGATACGCAGTATTTT. Encoded protein: CASSLSGQTPTDTQYF.

This rearrangement joins TRBV4-1 to TRBJ2-2; D not certain. CDR3 length: 16 residues. The germline CDR1 and CDR2 sequences are MGHRA and YSYEKL. V lost 0 bases, J lost 7 bases, and 15 bases lay in between. The CDR3 nucleotides read TGCGCCAGCAGCCAAGAAATAAACACTTTCGGCGGGGAGCTGTTTTTT. Translating gives CASSQEINTFGGELFF.

Of note for this clone: Other DNA sequences in the same sample also yield this CDR3. V and J are TRBV7-9 and TRBJ2-2; D is possibly TRBD1 (6 bases). Germline CDR1 is SEHNR and CDR2 is FQNEAQ (reference sequence). Trimming cost V 4 bases and J 6 bases, with 9 bases left between them. The CDR3 sequence is 13 residues long. As DNA, the CDR3 is TGTGCCAGCAGCTACAGGGTCGCCGGGGAGCTGTTTTTT. This sequence encodes CASSYRVAGELFF. The full variable domain, completed using reference TRBV7-9 and TRBJ2-2, is DTGVSQNPRHKITKRGQNVTFRCDPISEHNRLYWYRQTLGQGPEFLTYFQNEAQLEKSRLLSDRFSAERPKGSFSTLEIQRTEQGDSAMYLCASSYRVAGELFFGEGSRLTVL.

This clone was seen once. V and J are TRBV7-3 and TRBJ2-2; 14 nucleotides align to TRBD2. The CDR3 extends over 16 amino acids. The V gene end was trimmed by 4 bases and the J gene end by 5 bases; junction bases not matched to a gene: 3. Germline V gives CDR1 SGHTA, CDR2 FQGTGA. The CDR3 protein is CASSSGLAGATGELFF. For the CDR3, the DNA is TGTGCCAGCAGCTCGGGACTAGCGGGGGCAACCGGGGAGCTGTTTTTT.

The gene calls are TRBV30 and TRBJ1-2; no reliable D call. Germline V gene data show CDR1 as GTSNPN and CDR2 as SVGIG (reference sequence). V lost 4 bases and J 5 bases, leaving 23 bases between the germline ends. This CDR3 is built from 16 residues. The CDR3 DNA is TGTGCCTGGAATATCGCACTAGGCCTCCCCTCTTATGGCTACACCTTC. Residues: CAWNIALGLPSYGYTF.

The chain is built from TRBV30 and TRBJ1-1, with TRBD1 as a possible D gene (5 bases). V lost 8 bases and J 4 bases, leaving 14 bases between the germline ends. This CDR3 has 12 amino acids. Germline V gene sequence: CDR1 GTSNPN, CDR2 SVGIG (reference sequence). The CDR3 region has the DNA TGTGCCGGAGGCGGGGCCGCCACTGAAGCTTTCTTT. This sequence encodes CAGGGAATEAFF. Based on the CDR3 plus reference TRBV30 and TRBJ1-1, the full variable domain is SQTIHQWPATLVQPVGSPLSLECTVEGTSNPNLYWYRQAAGRGLQLLFYSVGIGQISSEVPQNLSASRPQDRQFILSSKKLLLSDSGFYLCAGGGAATEAFFGQGTRLTVV.

The table lists this clone with a few counts. This chain joins TRBV30 and TRBJ1-5, with D perhaps TRBD1 (5 bases). V lost 0 bases and J lost 5, with 8 bases in between. The germline gives CDR1 GTSNPN, CDR2 SVGIG (reference sequence). The CDR3 runs 13 residues. As DNA, the CDR3 is TGTGCCTGGAGTGTCAGGGAATATCAGCCCCAGCATTTT. Its protein product is CAWSVREYQPQHF. The whole variable domain, filled in from reference TRBV30 and TRBJ1-5, reads SQTIHQWPATLVQPVGSPLSLECTVEGTSNPNLYWYRQAAGRGLQLLFYSVGIGQISSEVPQNLSASRPQDRQFILSSKKLLLSDSGFYLCAWSVREYQPQHFGDGTRLSIL.

The chain couples TRBV7-9 to TRBJ2-3; a weak D match, TRBD2 (6 bases). The CDR3 runs to 15 residues. Germline V gene data show CDR1 as SEHNR and CDR2 as FQNEAQ (reference sequence). V lost 1 base, J lost 0 bases, and 8 bases lay in between. The CDR3 bases are TGTGCCAGCAGCTTAGGCGGGGAAAGCACAGATACGCAGTATTTT. Translating it yields CASSLGGESTDTQYF. Full variable domain (missing parts from reference TRBV7-9 and TRBJ2-3): DTGVSQNPRHKITKRGQNVTFRCDPISEHNRLYWYRQTLGQGPEFLTYFQNEAQLEKSRLLSDRFSAERPKGSFSTLEIQRTEQGDSAMYLCASSLGGESTDTQYFGPGTRLTVL.

The chain employs TRBV5-8 and TRBJ1-2, with D perhaps TRBD1 (6 bases). Germline V lookup: CDR1 SGHTS, CDR2 YDEGEE. Trimming cost V 5 bases and J 2 bases, with 13 bases left between them. The CDR3 runs to 14 residues. In DNA, the CDR3 is TGTGCCAGCAGTTGGGGACAAACGAACTATGGCTACACCTTC. It codes for CASSWGQTNYGYTF.

This rearrangement joins TRBV19 to TRBJ2-2; perhaps TRBD1 as D (5 bases). Trimming took 5 bases from V and 0 from J, leaving 7 bases between them. There are 14 residues in the CDR3. Germline CDR1 is LNHDA and CDR2 is SQIVND (reference sequence). The CDR3: CASSSRANTGELFF. CDR3 DNA sequence: TGTGCCAGTAGTTCCAGGGCGAACACCGGGGAGCTGTTTTTT.

V is TRBV6-5 and J is TRBJ1-3; no reliable D call. Looked up from germline, CDR1 is MNHEY and CDR2 is SVGAGI. V was clipped by 7 bases and J by 0 bases, with 7 bases between them. The CDR3 length is 13 residues. The CDR3 DNA reads as TGTGCCAGCATGCGGGGCTCTGGAAACACCATATATTTT. It yields the protein CASMRGSGNTIYF.

The CDR3, as DNA: TGTGCCAGCAGTATAGGGCAGGCAAACACTGAAGCTTTCTTT. Translating gives CASSIGQANTEAFF. The rearrangement uses TRBV2 and TRBJ1-1; D is ambiguous. The CDR3 totals 14 residues. Trimming took 5 bases from V and 2 from J, leaving 12 bases between them. Germline V gene sequence: CDR1 SNHLY, CDR2 FYNNEI.

V gene TRBV11-1 combines with J gene TRBJ2-2, with 7 bases lining up with TRBD2. Germline CDR1 SGHAT, CDR2 FQDESV (reference sequence). CDR3 length: 16 residues. V lost 1 base, J lost 4 bases, and 6 bases stayed unmatched. CDR3 coding DNA: TGTGCCAGCAGCTTAGGAGTGGGGGGGACCACCGGGGAGCTGTTTTTT. Amino acid sequence: CASSLGVGGTTGELFF.